The entry below gives a single TCR beta chain sequence along with its context. The antigen is unknown. Sequencing used immunoSEQ multiplex PCR; TCRdb keeps in-frame clones, though not all of them. In the table there are 9,500 to 15,000 clones, around four fifths of which are singletons. This entry belongs to a study of graft-versus-host responses after intestinal transplantation. Study summary: Recipients obtained multivisceral, liver-intestinal, or isolated intestinal transplants. Every recipient underwent anti-thymocyte globulin induction, then tacrolimus and steroids for approximately 3 years.

Study conclusions and caveats: There were GvH clones found in recipient marrow, and some of them appeared first in ileum or blood. Early after transplant, HvG declines were associated with peak levels of circulating GvH clones.

In germline, CDR1 is MRHNA, CDR2 SNTAGT. The trim removed 3 bases at V and 0 bases at J, leaving 0 bases unmatched. The CDR3 covers 16 residues. The gene calls are TRBV6-4 and TRBJ2-6; 9 bases are a match to TRBD2. This receptor was taken from a human patient who received an intestinal transplant, so some T cells may come from the graft donor. The sample was PBMCs, taken approximately 120 days after transplant. The CDR3 region is CASSERGGSGANVLTF. CDR3 DNA: TGTGCCAGCAGTGAGCGGGGGGGCTCTGGGGCCAACGTCCTGACTTTC.